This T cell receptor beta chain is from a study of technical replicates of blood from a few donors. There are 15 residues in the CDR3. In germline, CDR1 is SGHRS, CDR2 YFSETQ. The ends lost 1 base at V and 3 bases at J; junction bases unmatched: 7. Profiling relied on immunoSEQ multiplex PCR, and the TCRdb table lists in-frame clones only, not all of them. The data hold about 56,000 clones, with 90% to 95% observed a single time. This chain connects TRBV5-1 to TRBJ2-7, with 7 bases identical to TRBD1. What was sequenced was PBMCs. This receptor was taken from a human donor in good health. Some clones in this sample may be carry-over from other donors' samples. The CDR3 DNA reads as TGCGCCAGCAGCTTGTCCCCGGACAGGAACTACGAGCAGTACTTC. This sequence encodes CASSLSPDRNYEQYF. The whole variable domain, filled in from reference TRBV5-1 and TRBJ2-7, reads KAGVTQTPRYLIKTRGQQVTLSCSPISGHRSVSWYQQTPGQGLQFLFEYFSETQRNKGNFPGRFSGRQFSNSRSEMNVSTLELGDSALYLCASSLSPDRNYEQYFGPGTRLTVT.